The 20 T cell receptor beta chains listed next were all sequenced from one sample in a study of cytomegalovirus exposure and HLA in healthy donors. A multiplex PCR was run with 60 Vbeta primers and 13 Jbeta primers. The assay was immunoSEQ multiplex PCR, and TCRdb's table has in-frame clones only and misses some. The data hold roughly 97,000 clones, with around a tenth observed a single time. The specimen sequenced was PBMCs. These receptors were obtained from a middle-aged man in good health and CMV-seropositive.

In its sample, this clone was seen a few times. This chain links TRBV5-6 with TRBJ2-4; weak D call: TRBD2 (6 bases). The V and J ends lost 4 bases and 3 bases respectively, with 11 bases between them. The CDR3 is made up of 14 amino acids. Germline V gene sequence: CDR1 SGHDT, CDR2 YYEEEE. CDR3 coding DNA: TGTGCCAGCAGCCCTAGCGTGGTCAAAAACATTCAGTACTTC. It specifies CASSPSVVKNIQYF.

The chain combines TRBV9 with TRBJ2-1, with TRBD2 matching over 10 bases. V shed 0 bases, J shed 5 bases, and the junction held 5 bases outside the gene matches. From germline, CDR1 is SGDLS and CDR2 YYNGEE. The CDR3 length is 16 residues. In nucleotides, the CDR3 is TGTGCCAGCAGCGTAGGGGGCCTAGCGGGAGACAATGAGCAGTTCTTC. This codes for CASSVGGLAGDNEQFF.

This clone was found a few times. This chain links TRBV28 with TRBJ1-4; D not certain. Germline-derived CDR1 and CDR2 are MDHEN and SYDVKM. The CDR3 runs 15 residues. The CDR3 spells CAAEEGLGTNEKLFF. DNA of the CDR3: TGTGCAGCAGAGGAGGGTTTGGGTACTAATGAAAAACTGTTTTTT.

This chain links TRBV19 with TRBJ1-3; the match to TRBD1 covers 11 bases. CDR1 and CDR2 from the germline V gene are LNHDA and SQIVND (reference sequence). V trimming: 4 bases; J trimming: 5 bases; junction bases outside the gene matches: 10. This CDR3 comprises 17 residues. In nucleotides, the CDR3 is TGTGCCAGTAGTAGCTGGGACAGGGGGTTTTCTAGAAACACCATATATTTT. Protein product: CASSSWDRGFSRNTIYF.

The chain joins TRBV9 to TRBJ2-1, with a possible D match to TRBD2 (6 bases). CDR1 is SGDLS, CDR2 YYNGEE, per germline. CDR3 length equals 14 residues. With 4 bases removed from V and 5 bases from J, the gap between germline ends came to 13 bases. The CDR3 region is CASSRGLTNNEQFF. The DNA for the CDR3 is TGTGCCAGCAGCAGAGGACTAACCAACAATGAGCAGTTCTTC.

The CDR3 region has the DNA TGCGCCAGCAGCCAAAAGGGGCTGGCAGAGACCCAGTACTTC. Translating gives CASSQKGLAETQYF. This rearrangement joins TRBV4-3 to TRBJ2-5, with D perhaps matching TRBD1 (5 bases). The CDR3 spans 14 residues. CDR1 and CDR2 from the germline V gene are LGHNA and YSLEER. The V gene lost 2 bases and the J gene lost 4 bases, with 11 bases spanning the gap.

V usage is TRBV29-1 and J usage is TRBJ2-5, with TRBD1 matching over 8 bases. With V trimmed by 7 bases and J by 5 bases, 12 bases remained unmatched. The germline V gene has CDR1 SQVTM and CDR2 ANQGSEA. The CDR3 is 14 amino acids. The CDR3 DNA follows: TGCAGCGCAGAGACAGGGGTTTATATGGAGACCCAGTACTTC. Translating gives CSAETGVYMETQYF.

This clone occurred a few times. The chain employs TRBV7-8 and TRBJ1-2; a possible D gene is TRBD1 (5 bases). This CDR3 contains 13 residues. From germline, CDR1 is SGHVS and CDR2 FQNEAQ. V lost 1 base, J lost 5 bases, and 8 bases lay in between. This chain's CDR3 is CASSLGGGYGYTF. The CDR3 region has the DNA TGTGCCAGCAGCTTAGGGGGCGGATATGGCTACACCTTC.

The table lists this clone with a few counts. This chain joins TRBV5-1 and TRBJ2-2, with 10 positions matching TRBD2. With 4 bases clipped from V and 2 bases from J, the junction kept 8 bases outside the gene matches. The CDR3 extends over 17 amino acids. Germline lookup yields CDR1 SGHRS and CDR2 YFSETQ. The CDR3 protein is CASSPATSGVNTGELFF. The CDR3 nucleotides are TGCGCCAGCAGCCCTGCAACTAGCGGGGTAAACACCGGGGAGCTGTTTTTT.

The chain recombines TRBV7-3 with TRBJ2-1; the D is unclear. Trimming removed 2 bases at V and 1 base at J, with 6 bases between. Germline CDR1 is SGHTA and CDR2 is FQGTGA. The CDR3 is 14 residues long. The CDR3 loop reads CASSLDFSYNEQFF. CDR3 coding DNA: TGTGCCAGCAGCTTAGACTTTTCCTACAATGAGCAGTTCTTC.

This clone was observed a few times. V gene TRBV28 combines with J gene TRBJ2-7; the D gene is possibly TRBD2 (5 bases). Germline lookup yields CDR1 MDHEN and CDR2 SYDVKM. V dropped 5 bases and J dropped 5 bases, with 16 bases sitting between them. The CDR3 covers 14 residues. DNA of the CDR3: TGTGCCAGCAGTGGAGGCGGGCCTATTAACGAGCAGTACTTC. Residues: CASSGGGPINEQYF.

This clone has just a few counts. The chain joins TRBV9 to TRBJ2-3; a possible D gene is TRBD2 (5 bases). The CDR3 is made up of 15 amino acids. In germline, CDR1 is SGDLS, CDR2 YYNGEE. The germline V and J ends were trimmed by 3 bases and 1 base, with 12 bases remaining between them. The CDR3 DNA reads TGTGCCAGCAGCGCAGGACCAGCGGGCACAGATACGCAGTATTTT. Translation gives CASSAGPAGTDTQYF.

This clone was counted only a few times. This chain connects TRBV4-3 to TRBJ2-1; D is undetermined. Germline CDR1 and CDR2: LGHNA and YSLEER. The CDR3 consists of 17 residues. V was cut by 0 bases and J by 8 bases, with 20 bases left in between. DNA of the CDR3: TGCGCCAGCAGCCAAGATTTACTACTCTTTCGTCCCCATGAGCAGTTCTTC. This codes for CASSQDLLLFRPHEQFF.

This clone was observed a few times. The chain joins TRBV19 to TRBJ2-3; D unresolved. Trimming cost V 0 bases and J 9 bases, with 10 bases left between them. Germline V lookup: CDR1 LNHDA, CDR2 SQIVND (reference sequence). This CDR3 comprises 13 residues. The CDR3 DNA sequence: TGTGCCAGTAGTATAGAAGCTAGAAGCACGCAGTATTTT. Translated, it gives CASSIEARSTQYF.

The chain links TRBV9 to TRBJ2-4, with 7 bases aligning to TRBD2. The V gene end was trimmed by 3 bases and the J gene end by 7 bases; junction bases not matched to a gene: 10. Germline CDR1 SGDLS, CDR2 YYNGEE. The CDR3 covers 15 residues. The CDR3 nucleotides read TGTGCCAGCAGCGGTGATGGGGGGGGATGGAACATTCAGTACTTC. It codes for CASSGDGGGWNIQYF.

This chain connects TRBV18 to TRBJ2-5; tentative D call: TRBD2 (5 bases). The CDR3 length is 16 residues. Germline V gene sequence: CDR1 KGHSH, CDR2 LQKENI. V gave up 3 bases and J gave up 2 bases, with 16 bases separating them. The CDR3 protein is CASSPPRGWEQETQYF. Written as DNA, the CDR3 is TGTGCCAGCTCACCGCCTCGAGGGTGGGAGCAAGAGACCCAGTACTTC. The variable domain in full, with the rest retrieved from reference TRBV18 and TRBJ2-5, is NAGVMQNPRHLVRRRGQEARLRCSPMKGHSHVYWYRQLPEEGLKFMVYLQKENIIDESGMPKERFSAEFPKEGPSILRIQQVVRGDSAAYFCASSPPRGWEQETQYFGPGTRLLVL.

In its sample, this clone was seen a few times. The chain links TRBV5-1 to TRBJ2-1; D might be TRBD2 (6 bases). The V end lost 4 bases, the J end lost 4 bases, and 15 bases lay between the germline ends. The CDR3 has 15 amino acids. Germline assignment: CDR1 SGHRS and CDR2 YFSETQ. CDR3 protein: CASSPLAVQYNEQFF. DNA for the CDR3: TGCGCCAGCAGCCCATTAGCGGTCCAGTACAATGAGCAGTTCTTC.

The gene calls are TRBV19 and TRBJ2-1; maybe TRBD2 (5 bases). V lost 6 bases and J lost 10, with 16 bases in between. The CDR3 has 13 amino acids. Germline V gene lookup returns CDR1 LNHDA and CDR2 SQIVND (reference sequence). CDR3 protein: CASSSPLRGEQFF. In DNA, the CDR3 is TGTGCCAGTAGCTCTCCCCTTCGAGGGGAGCAGTTCTTC.

This clone was picked up a small number of times. This rearrangement joins TRBV5-6 to TRBJ2-7; no clear D gene. The CDR3 consists of 12 residues. The V end was cut by 1 base, the J end by 4 bases, with 6 bases between. CDR1 is SGHDT and CDR2 is YYEEEE in the germline V gene. DNA of the CDR3: TGTGCCAGCAGCTTGTCCGGGTACGAGCAGTACTTC. This encodes CASSLSGYEQYF.

This clone was seen only a few times. This chain links TRBV2 with TRBJ2-5; 9 bases fit TRBD2. This CDR3 contains 16 residues. V dropped 8 bases and J dropped 4; count of bases not matched to a gene: 14. CDR1 SNHLY and CDR2 FYNNEI come from the germline V gene. The CDR3 bases are TGTGCCAGCTGGCTAGCGGGAACTCACGGGGGAGAGACCCAGTACTTC. Translation gives CASWLAGTHGGETQYF.